This entry lists 32 T cell receptor beta chains sequenced from one sample in a study of spatial heterogeneity in lung cancer. Broader study findings: How many expanded intratumoral alpha and beta TCRs were present tracked the tumor mutation count, which was a count of nonsynonymous mutations.

Time point reported: sample taken at primary tumor resection. TCRdb reprocessed the 5' RACE reads with MiXCR, giving one entry per CDR3 protein. The sample includes a few thousand distinct CDR3 sequences, 3% to 4.5% of them seen just once. The antigens for these receptors are not known. This specimen consisted of lung tumor tissue, obtained at surgery. The receptors originated from a female donor with early-stage non-small cell lung cancer.

Ten or more counts support this clonotype. The V call is TRBV28, the J call TRBJ1-1, with unresolved D. This CDR3 has 11 residues. Germline-derived CDR1 and CDR2 are MDHEN and SYDVKM. Trimming took off 11 bases at V and 4 bases at J, with 11 bases between the two ends. CDR3 region: CALSWPTEAFF. CDR3 DNA sequence: TGTGCCCTATCGTGGCCCACTGAAGCTTTCTTT.

This clonotype was counted at least ten times. CDR3 protein: CSARPRDYGYTF. In nucleotides, the CDR3 is TGCAGTGCCCGCCCGAGGGACTATGGCTACACCTTC. The rearrangement links TRBV20-1 to TRBJ1-2; D remains ambiguous. V dropped 6 bases and J dropped 3 bases, with 11 bases sitting between them. The CDR3 length is 12 residues. The germline V gene encodes CDR1 DFQATT and CDR2 SNEGSKA (reference sequence).

This clonotype was counted at least ten times. The V call is TRBV6-5, the J call TRBJ1-4; possibly TRBD1 for D (5 bases). The CDR3 contains 18 residues. CDR1 is MNHEY, CDR2 SVGAGI, per germline. The V end lost 4 bases, the J end lost 0 bases, and 18 bases lay between the germline ends. The CDR3 here is CASSSVFEGIATNEKLFF. Written as DNA, the CDR3 is TGTGCCAGCAGTTCCGTCTTCGAGGGGATCGCAACTAATGAAAAACTGTTTTTT.

This clonotype appeared many times. The chain combines TRBV10-3 with TRBJ2-3, with TRBD2 identical over 9 bases. The CDR3 runs to 15 residues. Trimming took 3 bases from V and 2 from J; bases not matched to a gene: 3. CDR1 ENHRY and CDR2 SYGVKD come from the germline V gene. Here the CDR3 reads CAISDTSGLTDTQYF. CDR3 DNA: TGTGCCATCAGTGACACTAGCGGGCTCACAGATACGCAGTATTTT.

This clonotype was seen ten or more times. The chain combines TRBV5-8 with TRBJ2-5; 13 bases map to TRBD2. CDR1 is SGHTS and CDR2 is YDEGEE in the germline V gene. The trim removed 2 bases at V and 0 bases at J, leaving 1 base unmatched. This CDR3 contains 16 residues. The CDR3 reads CASSLLAGGYQETQYF. CDR3 DNA sequence: TGTGCCAGCAGCTTACTAGCGGGAGGGTACCAAGAGACCCAGTACTTC.

This clonotype is classed as medium-sized. The genes are TRBV3-1 and TRBJ2-1; the D is unclear. Germline V gene sequence: CDR1 LGHDT, CDR2 YNNKEL (reference sequence). Between the trimmed V and J ends, which lost 0 bases and 9 bases, there was a span of 12 bases. The CDR3 has 14 residues. For the CDR3, the DNA is TGTGCCAGCAGCCAAGAATTTGGGCCAGGTGAGCAGTTCTTC. It specifies CASSQEFGPGEQFF.

This clonotype occurred many times. The chain employs TRBV15 and TRBJ2-7; D is ambiguous. The germline gives CDR1 LNHNV, CDR2 YYDKDF (reference sequence). Between the trimmed V and J ends, which lost 0 bases and 6 bases, there was a span of 6 bases. The CDR3 is 12 residues long. The CDR3 DNA reads TGTGCCACCAGCAGAGATGCCTCCGAGCAGTACTTC. This gives the protein CATSRDASEQYF.

The sample holds many counts of this clonotype. The V and J genes are TRBV12-3 or TRBV12-4 and TRBJ1-1; TRBD1 is a possible D gene (5 bases). The CDR3 spans 14 residues. Trimming left V 7 bases short and J 1 base short, with 13 bases between. The CDR3: CASTTGPSNTEAFF. The CDR3 nucleotides read TGTGCCAGCACTACGGGACCTTCGAACACTGAAGCTTTCTTT.

By share, this clonotype counts as medium-sized. This chain connects TRBV5-1 to TRBJ1-2; D gene ambiguous. CDR1 and CDR2 (germline): SGHRS, YFSETQ. The V end lost 1 base, the J end lost 3 bases, and 7 bases lay between the germline ends. The CDR3 covers 13 residues. The DNA of the CDR3 is TGCGCCAGCAGCTTGAACGGAGACTATGGCTACACCTTC. Translation: CASSLNGDYGYTF.

This clonotype is a singleton in its sample. Just one base apart from a much larger clone, this may be a read error. V is TRBV5-1 and J is TRBJ2-5, with D possibly being TRBD2 (6 bases). Germline V gives CDR1 SGHRS, CDR2 YFSETQ. The V and J ends lost 4 bases and 0 bases respectively, with 13 bases between them. The CDR3 runs to 15 residues. CDR3: CASSGRSSHQETQYF. The CDR3 DNA follows: TGCGCCAGCAGCGGGAGGAGCAGTCACCAAGAGACCCAGTACTTC.

Relative to its sample, this clonotype is medium-sized. The chain joins TRBV18 to TRBJ2-7; D is perhaps TRBD2 (6 bases). Germline V lookup: CDR1 KGHSH, CDR2 LQKENI. Trimming pared 3 bases from V and 5 bases from J, leaving 17 bases between. CDR3 length equals 15 residues. The CDR3 sequence is CASSPISGVGDEQYF. The CDR3 DNA sequence: TGTGCCAGCTCACCTATCTCGGGAGTAGGGGACGAGCAGTACTTC. Full variable domain (missing parts from reference TRBV18 and TRBJ2-7): NAGVMQNPRHLVRRRGQEARLRCSPMKGHSHVYWYRQLPEEGLKFMVYLQKENIIDESGMPKERFSAEFPKEGPSILRIQQVVRGDSAAYFCASSPISGVGDEQYFGPGTRLTVT.

The table lists this clonotype with many counts. This chain joins TRBV6-5 and TRBJ1-3; D remains unclear. Germline V gene sequence: CDR1 MNHEY, CDR2 SVGAGI. The CDR3 is made up of 17 amino acids. The V end was cut by 0 bases, the J end by 0 bases, with 12 bases between. CDR3 loop: CASSYSGDISSGNTIYF. The CDR3 coding sequence is TGTGCCAGCAGTTACTCGGGAGACATAAGCTCTGGAAACACCATATATTTT.

This clonotype was detected many times. The V call is TRBV6-5, the J call TRBJ2-3; TRBD2 agrees at 10 bases. The CDR3 contains 15 residues. Germline CDR1 is MNHEY and CDR2 is SVGAGI. The ends lost 6 bases at V and 5 bases at J; junction bases unmatched: 8. The chain's CDR3 is CASRKSGRAQDTQYF. In DNA form, the CDR3 reads TGTGCCAGCAGAAAAAGCGGGAGGGCTCAAGATACGCAGTATTTT.

In its sample, this clonotype is medium-sized. The genes are TRBV20-1 and TRBJ2-7; perhaps TRBD2 as D (6 bases). Germline loops: CDR1 DFQATT, CDR2 SNEGSKA (reference sequence). The CDR3 is 12 residues long. Trimming left V 6 bases short and J 6 bases short, with 15 bases between. CDR3 coding DNA: TGCAGTGCCAGACCGGGAGCGGGCGAGCAGTACTTC. Its translation is CSARPGAGEQYF.

This clonotype was found many times. The chain carries TRBV4-1 and TRBJ2-7; TRBD2 matches at 7 bases. Losses at the gene ends were 1 base for V and 2 bases for J; bases not matched to a gene: 8. The CDR3 totals 16 residues. CDR1 and CDR2 from the germline V gene are MGHRA and YSYEKL. CDR3 loop: CASSQGPTSATYEQYF. The CDR3 region has the DNA TGCGCCAGCAGCCAAGGCCCTACTAGCGCGACCTACGAGCAGTACTTC.

As DNA, the CDR3 is TGCAGCGTTGAGACCCAGTACTTC. This gives the protein CSVETQYF. The V and J genes are TRBV29-1 and TRBJ2-5; D remains unclear. Germline V gene sequence: CDR1 SQVTM, CDR2 ANQGSEA. V lost 3 bases and J lost 7, with 0 bases in between. The CDR3 is 8 residues long.

The V gene is TRBV11-2, the J gene TRBJ2-3, with 7 bases fitting TRBD1. The J segment lost 6 bases and the V segment lost 5 bases, leaving 8 bases of the junction unmatched. Germline V gives CDR1 SGHAT, CDR2 FQNNGV. This CDR3 contains 14 residues. CDR3 in amino acids: CASSDTGVYDTQYF. CDR3 sequence (DNA): TGTGCCAGCAGCGACACAGGGGTCTACGATACGCAGTATTTT.

Many counts were recorded for this clonotype. The chain uses TRBV15 and TRBJ2-1; 9 bases are a match to TRBD2. The CDR3 is 15 amino acids. CDR1 and CDR2 from the germline V gene are LNHNV and YYDKDF (reference sequence). V shed 6 bases, J shed 0 bases, and the junction held 3 bases outside the gene matches. The CDR3 coding sequence is TGTGCCACCAGGGGCGGGAGGGGCTCCTACAATGAGCAGTTCTTC. Protein: CATRGGRGSYNEQFF. Based on the CDR3 plus reference TRBV15 and TRBJ2-1, the full variable domain is DAMVIQNPRYQVTQFGKPVTLSCSQTLNHNVMYWYQQKSSQAPKLLFHYYDKDFNNEADTPDNFQSRRPNTSFCFLDIRSPGLGDTAMYLCATRGGRGSYNEQFFGPGTRLTVL.

This clonotype was seen repeatedly, ten times or more. The chain uses TRBV11-2 and TRBJ1-2; D remains ambiguous. The CDR3 loop spans 14 amino acids. The V gene lost 1 base and the J gene lost 1 base, with 7 bases spanning the gap. Germline V CDR1 and CDR2: SGHAT, FQNNGV. The CDR3 reads CASSLGTNNYGYTF. Written as DNA, the CDR3 is TGTGCCAGCAGCTTAGGCACAAATAACTATGGCTACACCTTC.

This clonotype was detected many times. This chain connects TRBV7-9 to TRBJ2-7; D perhaps matches TRBD1 (6 bases). The CDR3 is 15 residues long. CDR1 is SEHNR and CDR2 is FQNEAQ in the germline V gene (reference sequence). V was trimmed by 5 bases and J by 2 bases, leaving 16 bases between them. The CDR3 loop reads CASSHGTPPTYEQYF. The CDR3, as DNA: TGTGCCAGCAGCCACGGGACACCCCCAACCTACGAGCAGTACTTC.

This clonotype showed up many times. The CDR3 DNA is TGCAGCGTGGGCCGGGGGATTGTCACGGGAGGAGCGGGTGAGCAGTACTTC. Protein sequence: CSVGRGIVTGGAGEQYF. The chain is built from TRBV29-1 and TRBJ2-7; TRBD2 matches at 7 bases. CDR1 and CDR2 from the germline V gene are SQVTM and ANQGSEA. The V and J ends lost 6 bases and 7 bases, in that order; junction bases with no gene match: 24. This CDR3 spans 17 amino acids.

In this sample, this clonotype turned up many times. The chain links TRBV20-1 to TRBJ2-1, with D unresolved. Germline V CDR1 and CDR2: DFQATT, SNEGSKA (reference sequence). This CDR3 contains 12 residues. Trimming stripped 2 bases from V and 2 bases from J, with 4 bases between. The CDR3 sequence: CSARRAYNEQFF. CDR3 nucleotide sequence: TGCAGTGCTAGAAGGGCCTACAATGAGCAGTTCTTC.

In this sample, this clonotype is medium-sized. The CDR3 DNA reads TGTGCCAGCAGCTTCACCTCACAGGGGAACTATGGCTACACCTTC. This encodes CASSFTSQGNYGYTF. The V gene is TRBV7-9, the J gene TRBJ1-2, with 7 positions matching TRBD1. The CDR3 has 15 residues. Unmatched junction bases numbered 6, after V lost 3 bases and J lost 2 bases. Germline CDR1 reads SEHNR; CDR2 reads FQNEAQ (reference sequence).

There are many counts of this clonotype. V gene TRBV3-1 combines with J gene TRBJ2-3, with 7 bases aligning to TRBD2. Germline assignment: CDR1 LGHDT and CDR2 YNNKEL (reference sequence). This CDR3 has 13 residues. The trim removed 7 bases at V and 4 bases at J, leaving 5 bases unmatched. The CDR3 DNA reads TGTGCCAGCACCGTGGCGGGGGCAGATACGCAGTATTTT. Protein: CASTVAGADTQYF.

At least ten counts were recorded for this clonotype. The chain joins TRBV11-2 to TRBJ1-1; D not certain. The CDR3 has 14 amino acids. The V gene's germline CDR1 is SGHAT and CDR2 FQNNGV. The V end lost 2 bases, the J end lost 0 bases, and 7 bases lay between the germline ends. DNA for the CDR3: TGTGCCAGCAGCTTATCGGACGTGAACACTGAAGCTTTCTTT. Translated: CASSLSDVNTEAFF.

This chain uses TRBV18 with TRBJ2-1; D call uncertain. The CDR3 is 15 amino acids. V lost 2 bases, J lost 0 bases, and 8 bases lay in between. CDR1 is KGHSH, CDR2 LQKENI, per germline. DNA for the CDR3: TGTGCCAGCTCACCATCGGTGAGCTCCTACAATGAGCAGTTCTTC. It yields the protein CASSPSVSSYNEQFF. Filled out from reference TRBV18 and TRBJ2-1, the complete variable domain reads NAGVMQNPRHLVRRRGQEARLRCSPMKGHSHVYWYRQLPEEGLKFMVYLQKENIIDESGMPKERFSAEFPKEGPSILRIQQVVRGDSAAYFCASSPSVSSYNEQFFGPGTRLTVL.

This clonotype has only a few counts. This chain joins TRBV30 and TRBJ1-1; D gene unclear. This CDR3 has 11 amino acids. Trimming left V 4 bases short and J 5 bases short, with 8 bases between. Looked up from germline, CDR1 is GTSNPN and CDR2 is SVGIG (reference sequence). CDR3: CAWNGLTEAFF. The CDR3 DNA reads TGTGCCTGGAACGGGTTGACTGAAGCTTTCTTT.

In this sample, this clonotype turned up many times. This chain joins TRBV12-3 or TRBV12-4 and TRBJ2-7; TRBD2 might be the D (6 bases). There are 13 residues in the CDR3. Trimming removed 8 bases at V and 7 bases at J, with 18 bases between. The CDR3 region has the DNA TGTGCCAGCGGAGAGGGACGGGGGACGGAGCAGTACTTC. Its translation is CASGEGRGTEQYF.

This chain joins TRBV5-1 and TRBJ2-7; possible D gene TRBD2, 6 bases. Germline V gives CDR1 SGHRS, CDR2 YFSETQ. V gave up 2 bases and J gave up 6 bases, with 9 bases separating them. The CDR3 is 12 residues long. CDR3 coding DNA: TGCGCCAGCAGCTTCCCCGGGGGCGAGCAGTACTTC. Its protein is CASSFPGGEQYF. The full variable domain, rest sourced from reference TRBV5-1 and TRBJ2-7, is KAGVTQTPRYLIKTRGQQVTLSCSPISGHRSVSWYQQTPGQGLQFLFEYFSETQRNKGNFPGRFSGRQFSNSRSEMNVSTLELGDSALYLCASSFPGGEQYFGPGTRLTVT.

By share, this clonotype ranks as medium-sized (0.01 to 0.1%). The chain uses TRBV29-1 and TRBJ2-5; D might be TRBD1 or TRBD2, each matching 5 bases. Trimming took 4 bases from V and 7 from J, leaving 13 bases between them. In germline, CDR1 is SQVTM, CDR2 ANQGSEA. The CDR3 covers 12 residues. CDR3 DNA sequence: TGCAGCGTTGTCATGGTTGGGGGGACCCAGTACTTC. Translating it yields CSVVMVGGTQYF.

By sample fraction, this clonotype is large. V is TRBV10-3 and J is TRBJ2-5, with D possibly being TRBD1 (5 bases). Germline CDR1 and CDR2: ENHRY and SYGVKD. This CDR3 is built from 12 residues. Trimming pared 4 bases from V and 5 bases from J, leaving 8 bases between. The DNA for the CDR3 is TGTGCCATCAGTGCAGGGCTCGAGACCCAGTACTTC. Its translation: CAISAGLETQYF.

The sample holds many counts of this clonotype. The DNA for the CDR3 is TGTGCCAGCAGCAACCAAGAGACCCAGTACTTC. It translates to CASSNQETQYF. The chain combines TRBV5-6 with TRBJ2-5; no reliable D call. Germline V gene sequence: CDR1 SGHDT, CDR2 YYEEEE. Trimming stripped 4 bases from V and 0 bases from J, with 1 base between. This CDR3 is 11 amino acids long.